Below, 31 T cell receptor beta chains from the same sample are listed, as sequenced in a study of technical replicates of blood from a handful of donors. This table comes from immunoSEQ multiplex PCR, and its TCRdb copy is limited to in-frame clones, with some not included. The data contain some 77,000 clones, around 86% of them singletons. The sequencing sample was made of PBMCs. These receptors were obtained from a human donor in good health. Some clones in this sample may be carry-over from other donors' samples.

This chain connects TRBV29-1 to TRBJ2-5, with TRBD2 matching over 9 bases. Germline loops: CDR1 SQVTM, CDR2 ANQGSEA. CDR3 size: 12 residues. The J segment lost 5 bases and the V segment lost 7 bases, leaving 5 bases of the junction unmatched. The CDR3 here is CSGGLADETQYF. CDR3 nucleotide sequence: TGCAGCGGGGGACTAGCAGACGAGACCCAGTACTTC.

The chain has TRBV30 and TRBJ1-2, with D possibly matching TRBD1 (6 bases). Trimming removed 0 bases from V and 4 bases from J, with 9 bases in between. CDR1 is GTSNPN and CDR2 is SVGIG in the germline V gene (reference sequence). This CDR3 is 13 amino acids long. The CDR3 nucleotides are TGTGCCTGGAGTGTCAGGGGTTCCTATGGCTACACCTTC. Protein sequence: CAWSVRGSYGYTF.

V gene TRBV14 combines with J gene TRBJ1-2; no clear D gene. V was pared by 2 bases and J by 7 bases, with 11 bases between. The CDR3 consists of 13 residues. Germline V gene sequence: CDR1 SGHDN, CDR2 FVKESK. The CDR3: CASSQREGSGYTF. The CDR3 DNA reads TGTGCCAGCAGCCAAAGGGAGGGAAGTGGCTACACCTTC.

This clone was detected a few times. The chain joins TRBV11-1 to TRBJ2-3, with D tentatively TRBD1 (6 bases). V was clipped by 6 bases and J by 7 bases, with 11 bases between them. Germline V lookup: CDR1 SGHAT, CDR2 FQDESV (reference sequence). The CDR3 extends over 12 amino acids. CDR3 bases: TGTGCCAGCAGTCAGGGGAGATATACGCAGTATTTT. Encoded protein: CASSQGRYTQYF.

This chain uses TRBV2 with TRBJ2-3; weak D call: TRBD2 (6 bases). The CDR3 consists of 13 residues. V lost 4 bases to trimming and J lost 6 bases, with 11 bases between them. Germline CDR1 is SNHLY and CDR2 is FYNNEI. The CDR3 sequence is CASSVSRGDTQYF. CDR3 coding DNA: TGTGCCAGCAGTGTAAGCCGGGGGGATACGCAGTATTTT.

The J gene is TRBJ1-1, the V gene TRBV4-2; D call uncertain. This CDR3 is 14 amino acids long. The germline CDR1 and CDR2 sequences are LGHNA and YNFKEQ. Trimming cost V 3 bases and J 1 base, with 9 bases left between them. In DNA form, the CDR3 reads TGTGCCAGCAGCCACCCCGACAAGAACACTGAAGCTTTCTTT. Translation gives CASSHPDKNTEAFF.

CDR3 amino acids: CATSSPRTGGSNQPQHF. The DNA for the CDR3 is TGTGCCACCAGCAGCCCTAGGACAGGGGGAAGCAATCAGCCCCAGCATTTT. The chain uses TRBV15 and TRBJ1-5, with TRBD1 matching over 10 bases. From germline, CDR1 is LNHNV and CDR2 YYDKDF (reference sequence). The CDR3 contains 17 residues. The V segment lost 3 bases and the J segment 1 base; nucleotides outside the gene matches: 6.

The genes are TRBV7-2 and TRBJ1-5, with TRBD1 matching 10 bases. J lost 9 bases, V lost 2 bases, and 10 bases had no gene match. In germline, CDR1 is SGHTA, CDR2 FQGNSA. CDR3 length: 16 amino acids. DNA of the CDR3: TGTGCCAGCAGCTTACCACCTGGGACAGGGGTGCGGCCCCAGCATTTT. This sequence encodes CASSLPPGTGVRPQHF.

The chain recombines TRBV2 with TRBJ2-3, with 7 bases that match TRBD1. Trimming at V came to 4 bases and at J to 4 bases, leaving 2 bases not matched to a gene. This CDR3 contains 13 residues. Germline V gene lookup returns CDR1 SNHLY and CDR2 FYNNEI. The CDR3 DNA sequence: TGTGCCAGCAGTGCGACAGGGTCAGATACGCAGTATTTT. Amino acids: CASSATGSDTQYF.

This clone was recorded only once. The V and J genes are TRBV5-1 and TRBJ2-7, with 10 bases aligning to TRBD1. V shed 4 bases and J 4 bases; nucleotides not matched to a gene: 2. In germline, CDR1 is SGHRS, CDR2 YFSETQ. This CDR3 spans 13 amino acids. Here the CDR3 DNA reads TGCGCCAGCAGCGGGACAGGGGCTTACGAGCAGTACTTC. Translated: CASSGTGAYEQYF.

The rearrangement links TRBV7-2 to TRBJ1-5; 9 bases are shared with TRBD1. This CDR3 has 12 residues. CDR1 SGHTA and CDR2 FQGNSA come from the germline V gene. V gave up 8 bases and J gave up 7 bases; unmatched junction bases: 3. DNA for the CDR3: TGTGCCAGCGGGACAGGGTCGCAGCCCCAGCATTTT. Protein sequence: CASGTGSQPQHF.

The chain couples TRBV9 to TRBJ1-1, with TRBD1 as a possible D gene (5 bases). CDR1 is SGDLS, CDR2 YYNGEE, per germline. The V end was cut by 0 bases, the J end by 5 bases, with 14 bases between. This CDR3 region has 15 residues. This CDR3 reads CASSVEGRGRTEAFF. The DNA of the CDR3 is TGTGCCAGCAGCGTAGAAGGACGGGGGAGAACTGAAGCTTTCTTT. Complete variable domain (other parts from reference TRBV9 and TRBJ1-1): DSGVTQTPKHLITATGQRVTLRCSPRSGDLSVYWYQQSLDQGLQFLIQYYNGEERAKGNILERFSAQQFPDLHSELNLSSLELGDSALYFCASSVEGRGRTEAFFGQGTRLTVV.

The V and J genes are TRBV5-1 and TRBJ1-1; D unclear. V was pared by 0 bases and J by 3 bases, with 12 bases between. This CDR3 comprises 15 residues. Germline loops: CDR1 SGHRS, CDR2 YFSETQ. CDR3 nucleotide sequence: TGCGCCAGCAGCTTGGCGGGAACCCATTACACTGAAGCTTTCTTT. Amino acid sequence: CASSLAGTHYTEAFF.

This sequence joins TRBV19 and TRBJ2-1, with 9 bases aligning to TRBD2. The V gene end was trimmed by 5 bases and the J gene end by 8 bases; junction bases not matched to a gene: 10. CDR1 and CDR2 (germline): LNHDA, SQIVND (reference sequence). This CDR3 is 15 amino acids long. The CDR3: CASSPSGLAIHEQFF. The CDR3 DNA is TGTGCCAGTAGTCCTTCGGGACTAGCTATCCATGAGCAGTTCTTC. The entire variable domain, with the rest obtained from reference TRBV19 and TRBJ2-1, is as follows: DGGITQSPKYLFRKEGQNVTLSCEQNLNHDAMYWYRQDPGQGLRLIYYSQIVNDFQKGDIAEGYSVSREKKESFPLTVTSAQKNPTAFYLCASSPSGLAIHEQFFGPGTRLTVL.

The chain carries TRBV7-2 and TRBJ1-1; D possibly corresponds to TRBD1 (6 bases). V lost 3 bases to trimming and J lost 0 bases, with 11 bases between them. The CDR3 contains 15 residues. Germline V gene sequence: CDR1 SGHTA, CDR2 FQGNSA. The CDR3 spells CASSFSGGMNTEAFF. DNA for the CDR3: TGTGCCAGCAGCTTTAGTGGGGGCATGAACACTGAAGCTTTCTTT.

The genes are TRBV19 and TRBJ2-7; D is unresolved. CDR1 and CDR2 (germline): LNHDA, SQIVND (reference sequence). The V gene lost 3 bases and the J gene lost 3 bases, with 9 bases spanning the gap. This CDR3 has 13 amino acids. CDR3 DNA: TGTGCCAGTAGTATTGACTTTAGCTACGAGCAGTACTTC. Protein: CASSIDFSYEQYF.

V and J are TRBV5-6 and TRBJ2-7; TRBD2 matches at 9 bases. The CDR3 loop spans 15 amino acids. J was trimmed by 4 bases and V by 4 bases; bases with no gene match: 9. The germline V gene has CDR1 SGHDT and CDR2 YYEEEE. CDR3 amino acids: CASSHSGSPPYEQYF. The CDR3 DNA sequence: TGTGCCAGCAGCCATAGCGGGAGCCCCCCGTACGAGCAGTACTTC.

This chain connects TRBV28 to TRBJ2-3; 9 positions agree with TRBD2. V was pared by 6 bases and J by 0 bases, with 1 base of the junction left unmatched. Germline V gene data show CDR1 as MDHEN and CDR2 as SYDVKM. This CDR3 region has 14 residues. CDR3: CASSTSGSTDTQYF. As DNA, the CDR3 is TGTGCCAGCAGCACTAGCGGGAGCACAGATACGCAGTATTTT.

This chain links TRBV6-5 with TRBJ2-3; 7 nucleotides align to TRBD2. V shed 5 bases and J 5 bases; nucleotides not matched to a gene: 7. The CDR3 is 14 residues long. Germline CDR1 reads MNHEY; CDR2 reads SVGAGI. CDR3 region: CASSISGAEDTQYF. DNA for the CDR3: TGTGCCAGCAGTATCAGCGGGGCGGAAGATACGCAGTATTTT.

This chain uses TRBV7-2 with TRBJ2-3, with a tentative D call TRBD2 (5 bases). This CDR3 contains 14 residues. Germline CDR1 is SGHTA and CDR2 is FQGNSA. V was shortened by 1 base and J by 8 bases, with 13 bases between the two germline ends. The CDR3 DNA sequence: TGTGCCAGCAGCTTAGACTACACTGAGGGTACGCAGTATTTT. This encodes CASSLDYTEGTQYF.

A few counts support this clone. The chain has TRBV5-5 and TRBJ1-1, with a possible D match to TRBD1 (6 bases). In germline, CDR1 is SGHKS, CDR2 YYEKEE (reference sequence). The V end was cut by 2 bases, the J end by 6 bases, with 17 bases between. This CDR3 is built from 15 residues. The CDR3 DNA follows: TGTGCCAGCAGCTTCTCCAGGGGCCTAGGGTCTGAAGCTTTCTTT. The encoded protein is CASSFSRGLGSEAFF.

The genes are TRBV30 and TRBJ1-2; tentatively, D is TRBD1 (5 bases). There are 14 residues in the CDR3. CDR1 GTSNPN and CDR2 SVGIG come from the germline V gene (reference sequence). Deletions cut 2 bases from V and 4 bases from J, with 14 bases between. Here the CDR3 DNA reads TGTGCCTGGAGTTCACTGACAGTCATCTATGGCTACACCTTC. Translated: CAWSSLTVIYGYTF.

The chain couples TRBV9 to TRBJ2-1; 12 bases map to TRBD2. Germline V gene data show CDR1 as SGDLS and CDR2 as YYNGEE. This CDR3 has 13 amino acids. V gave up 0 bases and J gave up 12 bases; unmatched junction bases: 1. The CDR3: CASSVGTSGVQFF. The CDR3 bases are TGTGCCAGCAGCGTAGGGACTAGCGGGGTGCAGTTCTTC.

In nucleotides, the CDR3 is TGTGCCAGAAGCGGGCCTAGTCGGGGCGAGCAGTACTTC. Protein sequence: CARSGPSRGEQYF. This chain joins TRBV5-3 and TRBJ2-7; possibly TRBD2 for D (5 bases). TRBV5-3 counts as an open reading frame of uncertain function. The CDR3 runs to 13 residues. With 4 bases removed from V and 6 bases from J, the gap between germline ends came to 14 bases.

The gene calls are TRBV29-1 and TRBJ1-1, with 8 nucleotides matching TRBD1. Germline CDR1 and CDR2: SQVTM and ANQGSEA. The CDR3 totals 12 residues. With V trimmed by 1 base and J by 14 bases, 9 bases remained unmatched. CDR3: CSVEGTGIGAFF. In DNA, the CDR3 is TGCAGCGTTGAAGGGACAGGGATCGGGGCCTTCTTT.

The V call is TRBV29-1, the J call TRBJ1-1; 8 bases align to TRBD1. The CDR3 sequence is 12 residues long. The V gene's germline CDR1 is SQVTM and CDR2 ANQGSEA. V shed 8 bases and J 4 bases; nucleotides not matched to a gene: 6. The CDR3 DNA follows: TGCAGCATTAGCAGGGGGCCCACTGAAGCTTTCTTT. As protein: CSISRGPTEAFF.

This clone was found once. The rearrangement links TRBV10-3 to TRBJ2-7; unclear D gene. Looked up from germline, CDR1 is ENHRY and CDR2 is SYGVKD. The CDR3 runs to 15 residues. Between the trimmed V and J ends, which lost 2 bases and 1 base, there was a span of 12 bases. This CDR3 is CAISEHDTQSYEQYF. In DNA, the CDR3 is TGTGCCATCAGTGAGCACGACACTCAATCCTACGAGCAGTACTTC.

The CDR3 region has the DNA TGTGCCAGCAGCGTGAGGGGCGGGGGCGCTAACTATGGCTACACCTTC. Protein sequence: CASSVRGGGANYGYTF. The V and J genes are TRBV9 and TRBJ1-2, with a tentative D call TRBD1 (6 bases). The CDR3 consists of 16 residues. CDR1 and CDR2 from the germline V gene are SGDLS and YYNGEE. Trimming shortened V by 2 bases and J by 0 bases, and 14 bases separated the two germline ends.

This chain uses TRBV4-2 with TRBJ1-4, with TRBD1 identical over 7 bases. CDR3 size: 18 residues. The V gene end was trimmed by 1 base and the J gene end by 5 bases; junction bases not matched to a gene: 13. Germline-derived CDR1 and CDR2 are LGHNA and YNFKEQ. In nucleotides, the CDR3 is TGTGCCAGCAGCCAAGTGCTGAGAAGGACAGGACAGAATGAAAAACTGTTTTTT. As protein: CASSQVLRRTGQNEKLFF.

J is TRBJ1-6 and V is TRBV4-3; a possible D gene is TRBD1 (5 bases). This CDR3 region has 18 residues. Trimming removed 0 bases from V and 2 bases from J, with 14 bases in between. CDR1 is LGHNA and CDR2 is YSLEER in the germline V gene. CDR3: CASSQEPSRQTYNSPLHF. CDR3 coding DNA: TGCGCCAGCAGCCAAGAACCATCCCGACAGACCTATAATTCACCCCTCCACTTT.

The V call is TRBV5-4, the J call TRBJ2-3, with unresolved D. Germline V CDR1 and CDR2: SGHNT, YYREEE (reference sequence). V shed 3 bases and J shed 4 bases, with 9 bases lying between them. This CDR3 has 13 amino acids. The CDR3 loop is CASSYSMADTQYF. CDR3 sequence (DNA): TGTGCCAGCAGCTATAGTATGGCAGATACGCAGTATTTT.